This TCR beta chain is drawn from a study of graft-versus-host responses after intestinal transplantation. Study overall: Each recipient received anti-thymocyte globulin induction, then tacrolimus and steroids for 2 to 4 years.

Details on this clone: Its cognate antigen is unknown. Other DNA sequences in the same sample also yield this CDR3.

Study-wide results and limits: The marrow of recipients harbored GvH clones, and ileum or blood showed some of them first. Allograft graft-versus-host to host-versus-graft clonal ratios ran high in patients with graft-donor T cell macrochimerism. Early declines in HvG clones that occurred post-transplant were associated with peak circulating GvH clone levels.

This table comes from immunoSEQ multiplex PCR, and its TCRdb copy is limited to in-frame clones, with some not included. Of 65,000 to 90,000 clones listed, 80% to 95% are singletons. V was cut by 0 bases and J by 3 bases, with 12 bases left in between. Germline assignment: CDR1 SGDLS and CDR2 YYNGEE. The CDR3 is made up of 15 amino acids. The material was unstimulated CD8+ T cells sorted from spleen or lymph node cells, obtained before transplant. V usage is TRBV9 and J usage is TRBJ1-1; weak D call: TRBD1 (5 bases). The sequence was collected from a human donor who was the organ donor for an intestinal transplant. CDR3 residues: CASSVGDARDTEAFF. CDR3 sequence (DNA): TGTGCCAGCAGCGTAGGGGACGCCAGGGACACTGAAGCTTTCTTT.